Listed below are T cell receptor beta chains from one sample, sequenced in a study of control samples from healthy donors and cancer patients. Assay: immunoSEQ multiplex PCR; the TCRdb copy retains only in-frame clones and omits some. The table lists over 90,000 clones, about 90% of them singletons. The sample comprised blood. These receptors were taken from a woman between 18 and 29 years old in good health. CDR3s include the opening cysteine and the closing phenylalanine or tryptophan. D genes are given only for firm matches. For some rows the clone size is stated as once, few or many, or as a class when expanded; others skip it.

clone_size j_call d_call v_call cdr3_aa
NA TRBJ1-5 NA TRBV6-5 CASSPGGNNQPQHF
NA TRBJ2-1 NA TRBV18 CASSRYEIIDYNEQFF
medium-sized TRBJ2-7 TRBD1 TRBV5-4 CASSLDRGGSYEQYF
NA TRBJ2-7 NA TRBV14 CASSQGLASVQYF
NA TRBJ2-7 TRBD1 TRBV27 CASTPLRGTASYEQYF
NA TRBJ1-2 TRBD1 TRBV19 CASSPQGAADYGYTF
few TRBJ2-6 NA TRBV30 CAWSVGASSSGANVLTF
NA TRBJ1-5 NA TRBV5-1 CASSLDGGNQPQHF
NA TRBJ2-7 TRBD1 TRBV19 CATGDRGHEQYF
once TRBJ2-7 TRBD1 TRBV5-1 CASSLGTGLNYGYEQYF
NA TRBJ2-2 NA TRBV6-5 CASSYLAGPNTGELFF
NA TRBJ1-6 NA TRBV27 CASSLVSRGAYNSPLHF
NA TRBJ2-5 NA TRBV4-1 CASSLRIDSTTETQYF
NA TRBJ2-5 NA TRBV5-1 CASSLSLQKETQYF
NA TRBJ1-1 NA TRBV7-8 CASSLVESAGQPDLIF